The 25 T cell receptor beta chains in this list originate from one sample, sequenced in a study of shared clonotypes between healthy human individuals. The method was immunoSEQ multiplex PCR; TCRdb's version includes in-frame clones alone and lacks a portion of them. The profile shows under 1,900,000 clones, just under 99% of them singletons. Sample: naive CD4+ T cells sorted from blood. Subset noted: CD45RA+ positively selected. The receptors were sampled from a man under 40 in good health.

The chain links TRBV7-3 to TRBJ1-2; tentative D call: TRBD1 (6 bases). V was clipped by 5 bases and J by 7 bases, with 14 bases between them. The CDR3 has 13 residues. Per the germline V gene, CDR1 is SGHTA and CDR2 is FQGTGA. As DNA, the CDR3 is TGTGCCAGCAGCATTACAGGGATTCCTGGCTACACCTTC. As protein: CASSITGIPGYTF. Full variable domain (remainder filled in from reference TRBV7-3 and TRBJ1-2): GAGVSQTPSNKVTEKGKYVELRCDPISGHTALYWYRQSLGQGPEFLIYFQGTGAADDSGLPNDRFFAVRPEGSVSTLKIQRTERGDSAVYLCASSITGIPGYTFGSGTRLTVV.

Turning to this clone: The same CDR3 is also encoded by other DNA sequences in this sample. The chain recombines TRBV7-9 with TRBJ2-2, with TRBD2 matching 9 bases. Germline V lookup: CDR1 SEHNR, CDR2 FQNEAQ (reference sequence). V lost 5 bases and J lost 2; bases outside the gene matches: 3. The CDR3 has 15 residues. CDR3 protein: CASSLRGGNTGELFF. CDR3 bases: TGTGCCAGCAGCCTGCGGGGGGGTAACACCGGGGAGCTGTTTTTT.

The J gene is TRBJ1-2, the V gene TRBV21-1. TRBV21-1 represents a pseudogene. The length of the CDR3 is 16 residues. The CDR3 DNA reads as TGTGCCAGCAGCAAAGGTGATCACGGGGGGACCTATGGCTACACCTTC. Amino acid sequence: CASSKGDHGGTYGYTF.

The chain recombines TRBV6-6 with TRBJ1-4, with D unresolved. Per germline, CDR1 MNHNY and CDR2 SVGAGI (reference sequence). This CDR3 spans 15 amino acids. The V and J ends lost 0 bases and 5 bases respectively, with 10 bases between them. The CDR3 is CASSYSNRRNEKLFF. For the CDR3, the DNA is TGTGCCAGCAGTTACTCGAATCGCAGGAATGAAAAACTGTTTTTT.

The sample holds one count of this clone. J is TRBJ2-3 and V is TRBV9, with 10 bases lining up with TRBD2. Germline values: CDR1 SGDLS, CDR2 YYNGEE. After removal of 4 bases from V and 2 bases from J, the junction contained 10 bases not matched to a gene. The CDR3 runs to 17 residues. CDR3 in DNA: TGTGCCAGCAGCCGGACTAGCGGAGCACCCGCCACAGATACGCAGTATTTT. Protein sequence: CASSRTSGAPATDTQYF.

The chain recombines TRBV7-8 with TRBJ1-5; the match to TRBD1 covers 7 bases. This CDR3 has 16 amino acids. V lost 0 bases to trimming and J lost 3 bases; unmatched junction nucleotides: 5. Germline V gives CDR1 SGHVS, CDR2 FQNEAQ. The CDR3 DNA reads TGTGCCAGCAGCTTAGCGGGGAGGGGGCTCAATCAGCCCCAGCATTTT. Its translation: CASSLAGRGLNQPQHF.

The J gene is TRBJ2-1, the V gene TRBV10-2; 10 positions match TRBD2. With V trimmed by 4 bases and J by 9 bases, 9 bases remained unmatched. This CDR3 has 15 residues. Germline V gives CDR1 WSHSY, CDR2 SAAADI. CDR3 DNA sequence: TGCGCCAGCAGTGGAGCGGGAGGGCCTCAGAGTGAGCAGTTCTTC. Residues: CASSGAGGPQSEQFF.

CDR3 protein: CASSVSLQGTPLAKNIQYF. Here the CDR3 DNA reads TGCGCCAGCAGCGTTTCGTTACAAGGGACTCCTTTAGCCAAAAACATTCAGTACTTC. J is TRBJ2-4 and V is TRBV10-2, with D maybe TRBD2 (6 bases). The germline V gene has CDR1 WSHSY and CDR2 SAAADI. This CDR3 is 19 amino acids long. V was pared by 6 bases and J by 0 bases, with 24 bases between.

CDR3 nucleotides: TGTGCCAGCCTGAGGGAAACGAACACCGGGGAGCTGTTTTTT. Translation: CASLRETNTGELFF. The chain employs TRBV2 and TRBJ2-2; TRBD2 is a possible D gene (5 bases). The CDR3 totals 14 residues. Germline CDR1 reads SNHLY; CDR2 reads FYNNEI. Trimming took 8 bases from V and 0 from J, leaving 10 bases between them.

This chain connects TRBV19 to TRBJ1-3; D unclear. V shed 4 bases and J shed 2 bases, with 12 bases lying between them. This CDR3 region has 15 residues. The germline gives CDR1 LNHDA, CDR2 SQIVND (reference sequence). The CDR3 is CASSSPGQPGNTIYF. In DNA form, the CDR3 reads TGTGCCAGTAGTAGCCCCGGCCAGCCTGGAAACACCATATATTTT.

Concerning this clone itself: At the DNA level, this CDR3 is encoded by other sequences in the same sample as well. The gene calls are TRBV9 and TRBJ1-3; 10 positions match TRBD1. Germline V gives CDR1 SGDLS, CDR2 YYNGEE. The CDR3 totals 15 residues. V lost 2 bases, J lost 3 bases, and 2 bases stayed unmatched. CDR3 protein: CASSVGTGVGNTIYF. The CDR3 bases are TGTGCCAGCAGCGTCGGGACAGGGGTTGGAAACACCATATATTTT.

The V call is TRBV7-8, the J call TRBJ2-3; the match to TRBD2 covers 7 bases. The CDR3 covers 15 residues. Germline loops: CDR1 SGHVS, CDR2 FQNEAQ. Trimming cost V 5 bases and J 4 bases; bases outside gene matches: 9. The CDR3: CASSPVGREADTQYF. Here the CDR3 DNA reads TGTGCCAGCAGCCCAGTGGGGAGGGAGGCAGATACGCAGTATTTT.

The V and J genes are TRBV4-2 and TRBJ2-7, with D unclear. This CDR3 has 12 amino acids. Germline-derived CDR1 and CDR2 are LGHNA and YNFKEQ. V was pared by 5 bases and J by 2 bases, with 7 bases between. CDR3 protein: CASSFTPYEQYF. CDR3 DNA: TGTGCCAGCAGCTTTACTCCCTACGAGCAGTACTTC.

The chain employs TRBV18 and TRBJ1-1, with D uncertain. V dropped 1 base and J dropped 0 bases, with 9 bases sitting between them. The CDR3 has 15 amino acids. Germline lookup yields CDR1 KGHSH and CDR2 LQKENI. CDR3 region: CASSPQTSVNTEAFF. CDR3 DNA sequence: TGTGCCAGCTCACCACAAACCTCCGTGAACACTGAAGCTTTCTTT.

The chain uses TRBV5-4 and TRBJ2-3; 12 bases map to TRBD2. CDR3 size: 15 residues. The J segment lost 8 bases and the V segment lost 5 bases, leaving 9 bases of the junction unmatched. CDR1 and CDR2 (germline): SGHNT, YYREEE (reference sequence). The CDR3, as DNA: TGTGCCAGCAGGTTGACTAGCGGGAGAATCGGTACGCAGTATTTT. Encoded protein: CASRLTSGRIGTQYF.

This chain uses TRBV9 with TRBJ2-2; D perhaps matches TRBD2 (6 bases). The germline V and J ends were trimmed by 0 bases and 3 bases, with 12 bases remaining between them. The CDR3 contains 16 residues. Looked up from germline, CDR1 is SGDLS and CDR2 is YYNGEE. The CDR3 spells CASSVGGTSYTGELFF. The CDR3 DNA is TGTGCCAGCAGCGTAGGTGGGACTTCATACACCGGGGAGCTGTTTTTT.

This clone was seen just once. The CDR3, as DNA: TGTGCCAGCGGACTGAGGAGCTTATCCTACAATGAGCAGTTCTTC. This translates into CASGLRSLSYNEQFF. The J gene is TRBJ2-1, the V gene TRBV28, with D maybe TRBD2 (5 bases). CDR3 length equals 15 residues. Trimming removed 8 bases from V and 1 base from J, with 15 bases in between. Germline V gene sequence: CDR1 MDHEN, CDR2 SYDVKM.

The chain recombines TRBV19 with TRBJ1-5, with TRBD1 matching 7 bases. The V segment lost 6 bases and the J segment 2 bases; nucleotides outside the gene matches: 7. The CDR3 has 15 amino acids. Germline V gene data show CDR1 as LNHDA and CDR2 as SQIVND (reference sequence). The CDR3 loop is CASSAGGLGNQPQHF. CDR3 coding DNA: TGTGCCAGTAGCGCAGGGGGTTTAGGCAATCAGCCCCAGCATTTT.

The CDR3 DNA reads as TGTGCCAGCAGCTTAGGTCGGACGCAGTCCTACGAGCAGTACTTC. Its protein product is CASSLGRTQSYEQYF. This chain connects TRBV7-8 to TRBJ2-7; D is unclear. Deletions cut 1 base from V and 1 base from J, with 11 bases between. This CDR3 region has 15 residues. Germline V lookup: CDR1 SGHVS, CDR2 FQNEAQ.

The V and J genes are TRBV10-3 and TRBJ2-7, with a possible D match to TRBD2 (5 bases). V dropped 1 base and J dropped 7 bases, with 17 bases sitting between them. CDR1 is ENHRY and CDR2 is SYGVKD in the germline V gene. This CDR3 spans 15 amino acids. CDR3 loop: CAISEWVGLAGEQYF. In DNA, the CDR3 is TGTGCCATCAGTGAGTGGGTCGGGCTAGCCGGGGAGCAGTACTTC.

This chain connects TRBV9 to TRBJ2-6; 8 bases align to TRBD1. This CDR3 comprises 18 residues. Germline lookup yields CDR1 SGDLS and CDR2 YYNGEE. V was pared by 1 base and J by 0 bases, with 6 bases of the junction left unmatched. In DNA form, the CDR3 reads TGTGCCAGCAGCGTAAAACGGGACAGGCACTCTGGGGCCAACGTCCTGACTTTC. This translates into CASSVKRDRHSGANVLTF.

As for this clone: Other DNA sequences of this sample code for an identical CDR3. The chain recombines TRBV20-1 with TRBJ2-1, with no clear D. V lost 6 bases, J lost 6 bases, and 6 bases lay in between. The CDR3 is made up of 10 amino acids. CDR1 and CDR2 from the germline V gene are DFQATT and SNEGSKA (reference sequence). The DNA for the CDR3 is TGCAGTGCCCCTCCCAATGAGCAGTTCTTC. This encodes CSAPPNEQFF.

The V call is TRBV7-9, the J call TRBJ1-5, with D perhaps matching TRBD1 (5 bases). The CDR3 sequence is 15 residues long. With 5 bases removed from V and 6 bases from J, the gap between germline ends came to 17 bases. Germline values: CDR1 SEHNR, CDR2 FQNEAQ (reference sequence). The CDR3 DNA follows: TGTGCCAGCAGCCCTCCAGGGTTGGCGCTTCAGCCCCAGCATTTT. Translated: CASSPPGLALQPQHF.

This chain uses TRBV10-3 with TRBJ1-2; D is perhaps TRBD1 (5 bases). The CDR3 has 13 residues. V was pared by 7 bases and J by 4 bases, with 13 bases between. Per germline, CDR1 ENHRY and CDR2 SYGVKD. CDR3 in DNA: TGTGCCATCACTCAGGGTAAAGGCTATGGCTACACCTTC. Its protein product is CAITQGKGYGYTF.

The chain is built from TRBV5-1 and TRBJ2-5; TRBD2 aligns across 12 bases. Germline V gene data show CDR1 as SGHRS and CDR2 as YFSETQ. J lost 5 bases, V lost 9 bases, and 8 bases had no gene match. The CDR3 contains 14 residues. Here the CDR3 DNA reads TGCGCCACCTCGCCACTAGCGGGAGGTGAGACCCAGTACTTC. This gives the protein CATSPLAGGETQYF.